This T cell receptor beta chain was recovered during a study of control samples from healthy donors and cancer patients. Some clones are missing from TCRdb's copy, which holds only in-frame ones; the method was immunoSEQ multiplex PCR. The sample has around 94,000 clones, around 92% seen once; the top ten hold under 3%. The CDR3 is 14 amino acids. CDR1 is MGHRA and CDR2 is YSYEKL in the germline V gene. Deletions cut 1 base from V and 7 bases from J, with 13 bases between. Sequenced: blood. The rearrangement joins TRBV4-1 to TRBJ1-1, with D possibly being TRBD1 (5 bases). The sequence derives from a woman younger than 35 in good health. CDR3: CASSQGPRVGEAFF. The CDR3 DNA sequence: TGCGCCAGCAGCCAAGGTCCCAGGGTTGGTGAAGCTTTCTTT.